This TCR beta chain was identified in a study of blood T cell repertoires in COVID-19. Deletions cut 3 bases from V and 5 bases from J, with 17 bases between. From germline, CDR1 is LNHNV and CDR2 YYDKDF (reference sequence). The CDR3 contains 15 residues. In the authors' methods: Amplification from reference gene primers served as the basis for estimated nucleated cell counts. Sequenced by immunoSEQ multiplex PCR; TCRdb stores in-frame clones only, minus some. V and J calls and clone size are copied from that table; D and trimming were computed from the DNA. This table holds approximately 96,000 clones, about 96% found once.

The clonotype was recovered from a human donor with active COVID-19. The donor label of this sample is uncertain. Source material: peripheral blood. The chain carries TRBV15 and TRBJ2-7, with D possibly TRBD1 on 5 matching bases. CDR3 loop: CATSRAERGPDEQYF. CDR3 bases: TGTGCCACCAGCAGGGCCGAAAGGGGTCCGGACGAGCAGTACTTC.